This is a list of T cell receptor beta chains from one sample in a study of T cells in Graves' hyperthyroidism and ophthalmopathy. TCRdb called the multiplex PCR reads again in MiXCR, with one record for every CDR3 protein. In the table there are a few hundred thousand distinct CDR3 sequences, approximately 15% of which are singletons. The sequenced sample was blood. The receptors were gathered from a woman aged 30 to 39 with Graves' hyperthyroidism. Both conserved end residues are part of each CDR3. The D gene is left open where the match is weak. Size values are once, few and many counts, or a class for expanded clones, and some rows have none.

d_call	v_call	clone_size	j_call	cdr3_aa	cdr3_nt
TRBD1	TRBV6-5	few	TRBJ2-3	CASSTDRADTQYF	TGTGCCAGCAGTACTGACAGGGCAGATACGCAGTATTTT
TRBD2	TRBV7-2	many	TRBJ2-1	CASSGPTRTGLPYNEQFF	TGTGCCAGCAGCGGACCAACCAGGACGGGACTACCATACAATGAGCAGTTCTTC
NA	TRBV24-1	many	TRBJ2-1	CATRDTNNEQFF	TGTGCCACCAGGGACACCAACAATGAGCAGTTCTTC
NA	TRBV2	NA	TRBJ2-7	CASSEQSYEQYF	TGTGCCAGCAGTGAGCAAAGCTACGAGCAGTACTTC
NA	TRBV4-1	NA	TRBJ2-5	CASSQDHEYQETQYF	TGCGCCAGCAGCCAAGATCATGAGTACCAAGAGACCCAGTACTTC
TRBD2	TRBV4-1	few	TRBJ2-7	CASSPQPRPGLAGVVQYF	TGCGCCAGCAGCCCACAGCCCCGACCGGGACTAGCGGGAGTGGTGCAGTACTTC
NA	TRBV2	many	TRBJ2-7	CASSEWSYEQYF	TGTGCCAGCAGTGAATGGAGCTACGAGCAGTACTTC
NA	TRBV28	few	TRBJ2-5	CASSLYGDKRETQYF	TGTGCCAGCAGTTTATATGGGGACAAGCGGGAGACCCAGTACTTC
NA	TRBV20-1	few	TRBJ2-7	CSAEGRGAYEQYF	TGCAGTGCCGAGGGCAGGGGGGCCTACGAGCAGTACTTC
NA	TRBV11-2	NA	TRBJ1-2	CASSPTGVNYGYTF	TGTGCCAGCAGCCCCACTGGAGTGAACTATGGCTACACCTTC
TRBD1	TRBV7-2	NA	TRBJ1-1	CASSPIGQANTEAFF	TGTGCCAGCAGCCCGATAGGACAGGCCAACACTGAAGCTTTCTTT
NA	TRBV29-1	NA	TRBJ2-1	CSVLRSYNEQFF	TGCAGCGTTCTGCGTTCCTACAATGAGCAGTTCTTC
TRBD1	TRBV2	NA	TRBJ1-2	CASNQGAFGGYTF	TGTGCCAGCAATCAGGGGGCATTTGGTGGCTACACCTTC
NA	TRBV5-1	NA	TRBJ2-1	CASSPREGVSNEQFF	TGCGCCAGCAGCCCGAGGGAGGGGGTCTCCAATGAGCAGTTCTTC
TRBD2	TRBV12-3/TRBV12-4	many	TRBJ2-5	CASRSLAGTSGRWEETQYF	TGTGCCAGCAGGTCACTTGCTGGGACTAGCGGGAGGTGGGAGGAGACCCAGTACTTC
NA	TRBV7-9	many	TRBJ1-4	CASSLQQGRNEKLFF	TGTGCCAGCAGCCTCCAACAGGGACGGAACGAAAAACTGTTTTTT
NA	TRBV18	many	TRBJ2-5	CASSPPGDETQYF	TGTGCCAGCTCACCACCGGGGGATGAGACCCAGTACTTC
NA	TRBV20-1	many	TRBJ2-3	CSARDDVNTQYF	TGCAGTGCTAGAGATGACGTCAATACGCAGTATTTT
TRBD2	TRBV6-1	many	TRBJ2-1	CASSRPSGLSNEQFF	TGTGCCAGCAGTCGGCCTAGCGGGCTAAGCAATGAGCAGTTCTTC
TRBD1	TRBV5-1	many	TRBJ1-5	CASSSGQGGNQPQHF	TGCGCCAGCAGCTCGGGACAGGGTGGCAATCAGCCCCAGCATTTT
TRBD1	TRBV6-5	many	TRBJ2-3	CASSYSRRGTDRVGSTDTQYF	TGTGCCAGCAGTTACTCGCGGCGCGGTACTGACAGGGTGGGCAGCACAGATACGCAGTATTTT
TRBD2	TRBV6-1	NA	TRBJ2-3	CASSQGTSVIDGDTQYF	TGTGCCAGCAGCCAAGGGACTAGCGTTATAGACGGGGATACGCAGTATTTT
NA	TRBV6-1	once	TRBJ2-5	CVSRGQTWETQYF	TGTGTCAGCCGCGGACAGACATGGGAGACCCAGTACTTC
NA	TRBV20-1	NA	TRBJ2-1	CSARVPAAIYNEQFF	TGCAGTGCTAGAGTCCCAGCGGCCATATACAATGAGCAGTTCTTC
NA	TRBV18	many	TRBJ2-3	CASSPTTGPYTDTQYF	TGTGCCAGCTCACCAACAACAGGGCCCTACACAGATACGCAGTATTTT
NA	TRBV7-9	few	TRBJ2-7	CASSLGGAGSVQYF	TGTGCCAGCAGCTTAGGTGGCGCGGGATCTGTGCAGTACTTC
NA	TRBV18	many	TRBJ2-1	CASSAGPNNEQFF	TGTGCCAGCTCGGCGGGGCCGAACAATGAGCAGTTCTTC
TRBD2	TRBV6-1	once	TRBJ2-2	CASRQRTSGVTGELFF	TGTGCCAGCAGACAACGGACTAGCGGGGTCACCGGGGAGCTGTTTTTT
NA	TRBV20-1	few	TRBJ1-6	CSARQGTGENSPLHF	TGCAGTGCTAGGCAGGGGACCGGGGAGAATTCACCCCTCCACTTT
NA	TRBV27	many	TRBJ2-5	CASSFAPGETQYF	TGTGCCAGCAGTTTTGCACCCGGGGAGACCCAGTACTTC
TRBD2	TRBV30	many	TRBJ2-7	CAWSWVAGLAGVQSYEQYF	TGTGCCTGGAGTTGGGTCGCGGGACTAGCGGGAGTTCAGTCCTACGAGCAGTACTTC
TRBD1	TRBV9	NA	TRBJ2-7	CASSPRDRGYYEQYF	TGTGCCAGCAGCCCTAGGGACAGGGGGTACTACGAGCAGTACTTC
NA	TRBV2	many	TRBJ1-1	CASREQGGYTEAFF	TGTGCCAGCAGGGAACAGGGCGGTTACACTGAAGCTTTCTTT
NA	TRBV3-1	few	TRBJ2-3	CASSQPPVGGQDLYF	TGTGCCAGCAGCCAACCCCCGGTTGGGGGCCAGGATTTGTATTTT
TRBD2	TRBV15	few	TRBJ2-1	CATSREGVAGMVQFF	TGTGCCACCAGCAGAGAAGGAGTAGCGGGAATGGTTCAGTTCTTC
TRBD1	TRBV10-3	many	TRBJ2-7	CAISEQGSTYEQYF	TGTGCCATCAGTGAACAGGGGAGCACCTACGAGCAGTACTTC
NA	TRBV4-1	NA	TRBJ1-4	CASSQVAGQNEKLFF	TGCGCCAGCAGCCAAGTCGCAGGACAAAATGAAAAACTGTTTTTT
TRBD2	TRBV20-1	NA	TRBJ2-3	CSAGEPGLGTDTQYF	TGCAGTGCTGGTGAACCGGGACTAGGCACAGATACGCAGTATTTT
TRBD2	TRBV18	many	TRBJ2-7	CASSPTGGNDEQYF	TGTGCCAGCTCCCCCACGGGGGGGAACGACGAGCAGTACTTC
NA	TRBV6-1	NA	TRBJ2-3	CASSPVFTDTQYF	TGTGCCAGCAGTCCTGTATTCACAGATACGCAGTATTTT
NA	TRBV5-1	few	TRBJ2-3	CASSGQGPDTQYF	TGCGCCAGCAGCGGGCAGGGCCCAGATACGCAGTATTTT
TRBD2	TRBV20-1	many	TRBJ2-7	CSARIPPTSESYEQYF	TGCAGTGCTAGGATCCCCCCGACTAGCGAATCCTACGAGCAGTACTTC
NA	TRBV28	many	TRBJ2-6	CASSSTDSGANVLTF	TGTGCCAGCAGTTCCACGGACTCTGGGGCCAACGTCCTGACTTTC
NA	TRBV30	many	TRBJ2-1	CAWSVSGNEQFF	TGTGCCTGGAGTGTATCCGGGAATGAGCAGTTCTTC
TRBD2	TRBV20-1	few	TRBJ2-1	CSARTSGRIGNEQFF	TGCAGTGCTAGAACTAGCGGGAGGATCGGGAATGAGCAGTTCTTC
NA	TRBV28	many	TRBJ2-3	CASRLGTDTQYF	TGTGCCAGCAGATTAGGGACAGATACGCAGTATTTT
NA	TRBV11-2	NA	TRBJ2-2	CASSVRALAGELFF	TGTGCCAGCAGCGTCCGGGCGCTAGCCGGGGAGCTGTTTTTT
NA	TRBV9	NA	TRBJ2-3	CASSVGGRAADTQYF	TGTGCCAGCAGCGTAGGTGGGAGAGCGGCAGATACGCAGTATTTT
NA	TRBV28	many	TRBJ2-2	CASRYDQNTGELFF	TGTGCCAGCAGATACGACCAGAACACCGGGGAGCTGTTTTTT
NA	TRBV6-1	few	TRBJ2-2	CASSSGRLTNAGELFF	TGTGCCAGCAGTTCCGGTAGACTCACAAACGCCGGGGAGCTGTTTTTT
NA	TRBV20-1	NA	TRBJ2-5	CSANRDQETQYF	TGCAGTGCGAACAGGGACCAAGAGACCCAGTACTTC